Listed here are 30 T cell receptor beta chains from one sample, sequenced in a study of shared clonotypes between healthy human individuals. Terminally differentiated effector memory CD45RA+ cells were left out of the naive CD8 fraction, which was CD45RO-negative and positively selected for CCR7. Clones were sequenced by immunoSEQ multiplex PCR, and TCRdb holds only the in-frame ones, with some missing. This table holds millions of clones, about 95% found once. Material for sequencing was naive CD8+ T cells sorted from blood. The receptors were gathered from a man aged 18-30 years in good health.

The chain has TRBV30 and TRBJ2-1; TRBD2 matches at 11 bases. V lost 2 bases and J lost 6; bases outside the gene matches: 6. Per germline, CDR1 GTSNPN and CDR2 SVGIG (reference sequence). The CDR3 contains 15 residues. Written as DNA, the CDR3 is TGTGCCTGGAGTTATTTTAGCGGGGGGGCCAATGAGCAGTTCTTC. Protein sequence: CAWSYFSGGANEQFF.

The sample holds one count of this clone. The chain uses TRBV4-3 and TRBJ2-7, with D possibly being TRBD2 (7 bases). Germline CDR1 and CDR2: LGHNA and YSLEER. The CDR3 contains 14 residues. Deletions cut 0 bases from V and 6 bases from J, with 12 bases between. The CDR3 DNA sequence: TGCGCCAGCAGCCAAGATTACGGGGGGCTCGAGCAGTACTTC. Translating gives CASSQDYGGLEQYF.

The genes are TRBV4-2 and TRBJ2-2; the D call may be TRBD1 or TRBD2 (7 bases each). Trimming stripped 2 bases from V and 11 bases from J, with 15 bases between. The CDR3 has 14 residues. CDR1 and CDR2 (germline): LGHNA, YNFKEQ. This CDR3 is CASSQLAGGGELFF. The CDR3 DNA sequence: TGTGCCAGCAGCCAATTAGCAGGGGGGGGAGAGCTGTTTTTT.

This chain links TRBV6-5 with TRBJ1-2; no clear D gene. Germline CDR1 is MNHEY and CDR2 is SVGAGI. This CDR3 is built from 16 residues. V was cut by 0 bases and J by 4 bases, with 15 bases left in between. The CDR3 DNA reads TGTGCCAGCAGTTACTCGTCTGGAGAACAGAGCTATGGCTACACCTTC. It is translated as CASSYSSGEQSYGYTF.

This clone was recorded once. V usage is TRBV19 and J usage is TRBJ2-3; no clear D. The V gene's germline CDR1 is LNHDA and CDR2 SQIVND (reference sequence). This CDR3 spans 15 amino acids. With 5 bases removed from V and 2 bases from J, the gap between germline ends came to 14 bases. CDR3 sequence reads: CASSLVSTYTDTQYF. As DNA, the CDR3 is TGTGCCAGTAGTCTAGTGTCTACTTACACAGATACGCAGTATTTT.

This rearrangement joins TRBV19 to TRBJ1-2; D might be TRBD1 (6 bases). The CDR3 sequence is 14 residues long. The V end was cut by 10 bases, the J end by 2 bases, with 17 bases between. Looked up from germline, CDR1 is LNHDA and CDR2 is SQIVND (reference sequence). The CDR3 sequence: CATNPGARNYGYTF. CDR3 in DNA: TGTGCCACCAATCCGGGGGCCAGGAACTATGGCTACACCTTC.

This chain links TRBV6-4 with TRBJ1-2; D may be TRBD1 (5 bases). The germline V and J ends were trimmed by 3 bases and 7 bases, with 18 bases remaining between them. Germline loops: CDR1 MRHNA, CDR2 SNTAGT. The CDR3 totals 15 residues. The CDR3 sequence is CASSEQQGLLGGYTF. CDR3 in DNA: TGTGCCAGCAGTGAGCAGCAGGGCCTTCTTGGTGGCTACACCTTC.

This clone was seen just once. This may come from a read error, since a much larger clone is one base off. The sample holds other DNA sequences that translate to the same CDR3. This sequence joins TRBV30 and TRBJ2-2; D unresolved. V shed 3 bases and J shed 4 bases, with 3 bases lying between them. The CDR3 consists of 11 residues. CDR1 and CDR2 (germline): GTSNPN, SVGIG (reference sequence). The CDR3, as DNA: TGTGCCTGGAGACCCACCGGGGAGCTGTTTTTT. Amino acid sequence: CAWRPTGELFF.

This clone was seen a few times. Other DNA sequences in this sample translate to the same CDR3. This rearrangement joins TRBV7-9 to TRBJ1-1; D is undetermined. Deletions cut 5 bases from V and 4 bases from J, with 8 bases between. Germline loops: CDR1 SEHNR, CDR2 FQNEAQ (reference sequence). The CDR3 is 12 amino acids. CDR3 loop: CASSPAGTEAFF. In DNA, the CDR3 is TGTGCCAGCAGCCCTGCGGGCACTGAAGCTTTCTTT. Drawing the rest from reference TRBV7-9 and TRBJ1-1, the complete variable domain is DTGVSQNPRHKITKRGQNVTFRCDPISEHNRLYWYRQTLGQGPEFLTYFQNEAQLEKSRLLSDRFSAERPKGSFSTLEIQRTEQGDSAMYLCASSPAGTEAFFGQGTRLTVV.

This rearrangement joins TRBV28 to TRBJ2-2; TRBD1 matches 10 bases. V was pared by 8 bases and J by 4 bases, with 7 bases of the junction left unmatched. CDR3 length: 15 amino acids. Looked up from germline, CDR1 is MDHEN and CDR2 is SYDVKM. The CDR3: CASSPGQGFTGELFF. The CDR3, as DNA: TGTGCCAGCTCCCCGGGACAGGGGTTCACCGGGGAGCTGTTTTTT.

The V gene is TRBV10-3, the J gene TRBJ1-2, with a weak D call TRBD1 (5 bases). Trimming took off 3 bases at V and 8 bases at J, with 16 bases between the two ends. This CDR3 is built from 14 residues. Germline assignment: CDR1 ENHRY and CDR2 SYGVKD. The DNA for the CDR3 is TGTGCCATCAGTGAAGGCGGGGGAGGCTCGGGCTACACCTTC. Translation: CAISEGGGGSGYTF.

This clone was seen only once. This sequence joins TRBV4-3 and TRBJ2-3; 9 positions agree with TRBD2. Germline CDR1 and CDR2: LGHNA and YSLEER. With V trimmed by 1 base and J by 4 bases, 6 bases remained unmatched. There are 16 residues in the CDR3. CDR3 bases: TGCGCCAGCAGCCAAGGGCGGGAGGGTATAGCAGATACGCAGTATTTT. Translation: CASSQGREGIADTQYF.

The CDR3 loop reads CASNLAGTEYQETQYF. CDR3 nucleotide sequence: TGTGCCAGCAACCTGGCCGGGACAGAGTACCAAGAGACCCAGTACTTC. This chain connects TRBV5-6 to TRBJ2-5, with TRBD1 matching 7 bases. Germline V gene data show CDR1 as SGHDT and CDR2 as YYEEEE. The length of the CDR3 is 16 residues. Trimming at V came to 6 bases and at J to 0 bases, leaving 11 bases not matched to a gene. Full variable domain (rest looked up from reference TRBV5-6 and TRBJ2-5): DAGVTQSPTHLIKTRGQQVTLRCSPKSGHDTVSWYQQALGQGPQFIFQYYEEEERQRGNFPDRFSGHQFPNYSSELNVNALLLGDSALYLCASNLAGTEYQETQYFGPGTRLLVL.

The chain has TRBV11-2 and TRBJ2-4; D unresolved. Germline loops: CDR1 SGHAT, CDR2 FQNNGV. V dropped 8 bases and J dropped 0 bases, with 5 bases sitting between them. The CDR3 covers 12 residues. The DNA for the CDR3 is TGTGCCAGCTCCCTAGCCAAAAACATTCAGTACTTC. Encoded protein: CASSLAKNIQYF.

V gene TRBV5-1 combines with J gene TRBJ2-7, with 8 bases aligning to TRBD1. The CDR3 contains 13 residues. V dropped 5 bases and J dropped 6; count of bases not matched to a gene: 7. Germline V lookup: CDR1 SGHRS, CDR2 YFSETQ. The DNA for the CDR3 is TGCGCCAGCAGGACGACAGGGGCCCTCGAGCAGTACTTC. Its translation is CASRTTGALEQYF.

The chain joins TRBV5-4 to TRBJ1-4; D not resolved. Between the trimmed V and J ends, which lost 2 bases and 4 bases, there was a span of 12 bases. The CDR3 contains 15 residues. Germline lookup yields CDR1 SGHNT and CDR2 YYREEE (reference sequence). The CDR3 spells CASSLHSGDNEKLFF. The CDR3, as DNA: TGTGCCAGCAGCTTACACTCCGGGGATAATGAAAAACTGTTTTTT. Full variable domain (missing parts from reference TRBV5-4 and TRBJ1-4): ETGVTQSPTHLIKTRGQQVTLRCSSQSGHNTVSWYQQALGQGPQFIFQYYREEENGRGNFPPRFSGLQFPNYSSELNVNALELDDSALYLCASSLHSGDNEKLFFGSGTQLSVL.

J is TRBJ2-5 and V is TRBV4-1, with unresolved D. Germline CDR1 is MGHRA and CDR2 is YSYEKL. The CDR3 length is 14 residues. V was clipped by 3 bases and J by 5 bases, with 13 bases between them. The CDR3 bases are TGCGCCAGCAGCCAGCATACCTCAGTGGAGACCCAGTACTTC. As protein: CASSQHTSVETQYF.

This chain uses TRBV27 with TRBJ2-5, with D tentatively TRBD1 (5 bases). The CDR3 contains 17 residues. Trimming shortened V by 4 bases and J by 1 base, and 19 bases separated the two germline ends. Germline V gives CDR1 MNHEY, CDR2 SMNVEV (reference sequence). The CDR3 DNA sequence: TGTGCCAGCAGTTCCCGATGGGAATTAGACAGCCAAGAGACCCAGTACTTC. This translates into CASSSRWELDSQETQYF.

This clone was seen only once. The CDR3 region has the DNA TGTGCCAGCAGCTTAGAAGGTATTATCTACGAGCAGTACTTC. Translating it yields CASSLEGIIYEQYF. This chain joins TRBV11-2 and TRBJ2-7; no definite D call. Trimming left V 0 bases short and J 3 bases short, with 9 bases between. Germline V gene sequence: CDR1 SGHAT, CDR2 FQNNGV. The CDR3 extends over 14 amino acids.

The chain is built from TRBV6-4 and TRBJ2-1; TRBD1 or TRBD2 may be the D gene (5 bases each). CDR3 size: 13 residues. Germline V lookup: CDR1 MRHNA, CDR2 SNTAGT. The V gene lost 3 bases and the J gene lost 4 bases, with 7 bases spanning the gap. The CDR3 here is CASSEGTYNEQFF. As DNA, the CDR3 is TGTGCCAGCAGTGAAGGGACGTACAATGAGCAGTTCTTC.

The chain employs TRBV13 and TRBJ1-2; D call uncertain. The germline V gene encodes CDR1 PRHDT and CDR2 FYEKMQ (reference sequence). CDR3 length: 15 amino acids. Trimming took off 2 bases at V and 2 bases at J, with 12 bases between the two ends. The CDR3 bases are TGTGCCAGCAGCTTATCTCCCACTTGGAACTATGGCTACACCTTC. Residues: CASSLSPTWNYGYTF. Full variable domain (rest looked up from reference TRBV13 and TRBJ1-2): AAGVIQSPRHLIKEKRETATLKCYPIPRHDTVYWYQQGPGQDPQFLISFYEKMQSDKGSIPDRFSAQQFSDYHSELNMSSLELGDSALYFCASSLSPTWNYGYTFGSGTRLTVV.

The chain couples TRBV27 to TRBJ1-5; 9 bases fit TRBD1. V shed 0 bases and J 5 bases; nucleotides not matched to a gene: 17. The germline gives CDR1 MNHEY, CDR2 SMNVEV (reference sequence). The CDR3 has 20 amino acids. The CDR3 region is CASSLSGFGTGLSRDQPQHF. CDR3 sequence (DNA): TGTGCCAGCAGTTTATCGGGCTTTGGGACAGGGCTTTCCCGGGATCAGCCCCAGCATTTT.

The gene calls are TRBV28 and TRBJ2-4; TRBD2 agrees at 11 bases. Germline V gene data show CDR1 as MDHEN and CDR2 as SYDVKM. J was trimmed by 8 bases and V by 5 bases; bases with no gene match: 14. The CDR3 totals 17 residues. The CDR3 sequence: CASSTTSGGLPGHIQYF. CDR3 in DNA: TGTGCCAGCAGTACAACTAGCGGGGGCCTCCCGGGCCACATTCAGTACTTC. Full variable domain (outside the CDR3, taken from reference TRBV28 and TRBJ2-4): DVKVTQSSRYLVKRTGEKVFLECVQDMDHENMFWYRQDPGLGLRLIYFSYDVKMKEKGDIPEGYSVSREKKERFSLILESASTNQTSMYLCASSTTSGGLPGHIQYFGAGTRLSVL.

Notes on this clone: Different DNA sequences within this sample yield the same CDR3. CDR3 amino acids: CASSLLAGETDTQYF. Written as DNA, the CDR3 is TGTGCCAGCTCATTACTAGCTGGAGAGACAGATACGCAGTATTTT. V gene TRBV18 combines with J gene TRBJ2-3, with D possibly matching TRBD2 (6 bases). The CDR3 totals 15 residues. V shed 5 bases and J shed 3 bases, with 15 bases lying between them. From germline, CDR1 is KGHSH and CDR2 LQKENI.

This chain joins TRBV15 and TRBJ2-3; no firm D call. V was cut by 8 bases and J by 8 bases, with 17 bases left in between. The CDR3 loop spans 13 amino acids. Germline V gene lookup returns CDR1 LNHNV and CDR2 YYDKDF (reference sequence). The DNA of the CDR3 is TGTGCCACCCCTTCAAAGGTTCCAGGTACGCAGTATTTT. Amino acid sequence: CATPSKVPGTQYF.

The chain has TRBV7-2 and TRBJ2-7; D gene unclear. V lost 2 bases and J 0 bases, leaving 17 bases between the germline ends. Germline CDR1 SGHTA, CDR2 FQGNSA. The CDR3 extends over 17 amino acids. For the CDR3, the DNA is TGTGCCAGCAGCTTACCCGCATTTGAGCTAAACTCCTACGAGCAGTACTTC. Translating gives CASSLPAFELNSYEQYF.

This chain connects TRBV10-2 to TRBJ2-7; the D gene is possibly TRBD2 (6 bases). The CDR3 contains 11 residues. With 8 bases removed from V and 9 bases from J, the gap between germline ends came to 14 bases. Germline values: CDR1 WSHSY, CDR2 SAAADI. CDR3 nucleotide sequence: TGCGCCAGCGCGGGGTCCGTGTGGCAGTACTTC. It encodes CASAGSVWQYF.

CDR3 residues: CASSDNVRAYEQYF. The CDR3 bases are TGCGCCAGCAGTGATAATGTGAGAGCCTACGAGCAGTACTTC. V and J are TRBV10-2 and TRBJ2-7; D unclear. V lost 3 bases to trimming and J lost 2 bases, with 11 bases between them. CDR1 WSHSY and CDR2 SAAADI come from the germline V gene. This CDR3 is built from 14 residues.

This rearrangement joins TRBV27 to TRBJ1-1, with a tentative D call TRBD1 (5 bases). This CDR3 region has 16 residues. Trimming pared 7 bases from V and 4 bases from J, leaving 22 bases between. The germline V gene encodes CDR1 MNHEY and CDR2 SMNVEV (reference sequence). The CDR3 nucleotides read TGTGCCAGCACCCCCGGGGGGTGGTATAGGGGCACTGAAGCTTTCTTT. Its protein product is CASTPGGWYRGTEAFF.

The chain recombines TRBV19 with TRBJ1-1; 9 bases are a match to TRBD1. The CDR3 totals 16 residues. CDR1 and CDR2 from the germline V gene are LNHDA and SQIVND (reference sequence). V was pared by 7 bases and J by 6 bases, with 15 bases of the junction left unmatched. CDR3 sequence reads: CASKVGDRAILSEAFF. As DNA, the CDR3 is TGTGCCAGTAAGGTTGGGGACAGGGCGATTTTATCTGAAGCTTTCTTT.